The next 22 T cell receptor beta chains were all read from a single sample in a study of blood T cell repertoires in COVID-19. The protocol was immunoSEQ multiplex PCR, while the TCRdb copy is restricted to in-frame clones and leaves out a portion. Of just under 80,000 clones listed, 80% to 90% are singletons. The sample comprised peripheral blood. All receptors come from a human donor in a cohort sampled during active COVID-19.

The CDR3 protein is CAIAAGNEQFF. The CDR3 coding sequence is TGTGCCATCGCGGCCGGCAATGAGCAGTTCTTC. The chain recombines TRBV10-3 with TRBJ2-1; D not certain. The V and J ends lost 8 bases and 6 bases respectively, with 8 bases between them. Per germline, CDR1 ENHRY and CDR2 SYGVKD. The CDR3 length is 11 residues.

The chain links TRBV9 to TRBJ2-7, with 10 bases fitting TRBD2. Germline CDR1 reads SGDLS; CDR2 reads YYNGEE. This CDR3 comprises 14 residues. The trim removed 5 bases at V and 0 bases at J, leaving 2 bases unmatched. CDR3 bases: TGTGCCAGCAGTAGGACTAGCGGCTCCTACGAGCAGTACTTC. This gives the protein CASSRTSGSYEQYF.

This clone was seen more than once but under ten times. The J gene is TRBJ1-2, the V gene TRBV7-2, with a tentative D call TRBD1 (5 bases). CDR1 is SGHTA, CDR2 FQGNSA, per germline. With 4 bases removed from V and 4 bases from J, the gap between germline ends came to 10 bases. This CDR3 is built from 13 residues. Here the CDR3 reads CASSSAGGYGYTF. CDR3 nucleotide sequence: TGTGCCAGCAGCTCCGCGGGGGGCTATGGCTACACCTTC.

The V call is TRBV2, the J call TRBJ2-3; D gene unclear. CDR3 size: 12 residues. Germline lookup yields CDR1 SNHLY and CDR2 FYNNEI. Trimming shortened V by 6 bases and J by 6 bases, and 10 bases separated the two germline ends. The CDR3 loop is CASRESQDTQYF. The DNA for the CDR3 is TGTGCCAGCAGGGAGAGTCAGGATACGCAGTATTTT.

V and J are TRBV27 and TRBJ2-2; the D gene is possibly TRBD1 (5 bases). This CDR3 is built from 14 residues. Germline CDR1 is MNHEY and CDR2 is SMNVEV (reference sequence). V dropped 6 bases and J dropped 5 bases, with 13 bases sitting between them. The CDR3 coding sequence is TGTGCCAGCAGCCCCAGCAGGGTAACCGGGGAGCTGTTTTTT. Protein sequence: CASSPSRVTGELFF.

The sample holds one count of this clone. The chain is built from TRBV18 and TRBJ2-3; no definite D call. The ends were cut back, 1 base at V and 5 bases at J, with 16 bases in the middle. CDR1 is KGHSH and CDR2 is LQKENI in the germline V gene. The CDR3 contains 16 residues. CDR3 DNA sequence: TGTGCCAGCTCACCACAACAGACGAAACTGGGAGATACGCAGTATTTT. Protein sequence: CASSPQQTKLGDTQYF. Full variable domain (outside the CDR3, taken from reference TRBV18 and TRBJ2-3): NAGVMQNPRHLVRRRGQEARLRCSPMKGHSHVYWYRQLPEEGLKFMVYLQKENIIDESGMPKERFSAEFPKEGPSILRIQQVVRGDSAAYFCASSPQQTKLGDTQYFGPGTRLTVL.

The chain is built from TRBV7-2 and TRBJ2-1, with TRBD2 identical over 7 bases. The germline gives CDR1 SGHTA, CDR2 FQGNSA. V shed 0 bases and J 9 bases; nucleotides not matched to a gene: 17. The CDR3 consists of 18 residues. The CDR3 region is CASSLAPGGSTGNSEQFF. CDR3 DNA: TGTGCCAGCAGCTTAGCTCCGGGCGGGAGTACCGGAAATAGTGAGCAGTTCTTC. The full variable domain, with the rest looked up from reference TRBV7-2 and TRBJ2-1, is GAGVSQSPSNKVTEKGKDVELRCDPISGHTALYWYRQSLGQGLEFLIYFQGNSAPDKSGLPSDRFSAERTGGSVSTLTIQRTQQEDSAVYLCASSLAPGGSTGNSEQFFGPGTRLTVL.

The V gene is TRBV11-3, the J gene TRBJ1-5; D is uncertain. Trimming cost V 3 bases and J 6 bases, with 9 bases left between them. This CDR3 is 13 amino acids long. CDR1 is SGHNT and CDR2 is YENEEA in the germline V gene. CDR3 region: CASSFGKSQPQHF. The CDR3 bases are TGTGCCAGCAGCTTCGGGAAGTCTCAGCCCCAGCATTTT.

This chain connects TRBV18 to TRBJ2-7; tentative D call: TRBD2 (5 bases). V lost 0 bases to trimming and J lost 0 bases, with 12 bases between them. Germline CDR1 and CDR2: KGHSH and LQKENI. The CDR3 sequence is 16 residues long. Written as DNA, the CDR3 is TGTGCCAGCTCACCACCTTCGGACTTCGACTCCTACGAGCAGTACTTC. It encodes CASSPPSDFDSYEQYF.

This clone was seen only a few times. The chain recombines TRBV5-1 with TRBJ2-1, with 8 bases identical to TRBD1. CDR1 and CDR2 (germline): SGHRS, YFSETQ. The V and J ends lost 4 bases and 5 bases, in that order; junction bases with no gene match: 8. This CDR3 is 15 amino acids long. The CDR3 DNA reads as TGCGCCAGCAGCCCCACCGGACAGGGTGACAATGAGCAGTTCTTC. This encodes CASSPTGQGDNEQFF.

This rearrangement joins TRBV7-9 to TRBJ1-2, with D possibly TRBD1 on 5 matching bases. From germline, CDR1 is SEHNR and CDR2 FQNEAQ (reference sequence). Deletions cut 7 bases from V and 7 bases from J, with 19 bases between. There are 14 residues in the CDR3. CDR3 sequence: CASTLLMTEGGYTF. The DNA of the CDR3 is TGTGCCAGCACCCTACTGATGACAGAAGGTGGCTACACCTTC.

The genes are TRBV4-1 and TRBJ2-3, with D unresolved. V was shortened by 0 bases and J by 0 bases, with 7 bases between the two germline ends. This CDR3 has 15 amino acids. Per the germline V gene, CDR1 is MGHRA and CDR2 is YSYEKL. The CDR3 reads CASSQERLSTDTQYF. CDR3 nucleotides: TGCGCCAGCAGCCAAGAGAGGCTGAGCACAGATACGCAGTATTTT.

V is TRBV5-6 and J is TRBJ2-3, with D possibly TRBD2 on 6 matching bases. V lost 3 bases and J lost 0, with 11 bases in between. There are 15 residues in the CDR3. Germline CDR1 SGHDT, CDR2 YYEEEE. This CDR3 reads CASSSTSASTDTQYF. The DNA of the CDR3 is TGTGCCAGCAGCTCGACTAGTGCTAGCACAGATACGCAGTATTTT.

The V and J genes are TRBV4-3 and TRBJ2-5, with 12 nucleotides matching TRBD2. CDR1 LGHNA and CDR2 YSLEER come from the germline V gene. CDR3 length equals 15 residues. Trimming took 1 base from V and 5 from J; bases not matched to a gene: 2. CDR3 residues: CASSQGTSGKETQYF. Here the CDR3 DNA reads TGCGCCAGCAGCCAAGGGACTAGCGGGAAGGAGACCCAGTACTTC.

The chain links TRBV7-9 to TRBJ2-3, with TRBD2 matching 8 bases. The CDR3 extends over 15 amino acids. Unmatched junction bases numbered 8, after V lost 7 bases and J lost 2 bases. The germline V gene has CDR1 SEHNR and CDR2 FQNEAQ (reference sequence). This CDR3 is CASMRRGEVTDTQYF. Here the CDR3 DNA reads TGTGCCAGCATGCGGCGGGGGGAGGTCACAGATACGCAGTATTTT.

The gene calls are TRBV7-2 and TRBJ2-2; 9 positions match TRBD2. The V gene's germline CDR1 is SGHTA and CDR2 FQGNSA. The CDR3 has 16 amino acids. The junction had 0 bases not matched to a gene; V was cut back by 1 base and J by 0 bases. The CDR3: CASSLGLAANTGELFF. The CDR3 bases are TGTGCCAGCAGCTTAGGACTAGCGGCGAACACCGGGGAGCTGTTTTTT.

The V call is TRBV5-1, the J call TRBJ1-1; the match to TRBD1 covers 8 bases. J gave up 1 base and V 4 bases, and 6 bases lay outside the gene matches. Germline V CDR1 and CDR2: SGHRS, YFSETQ. This CDR3 is built from 15 residues. The chain's CDR3 is CASSLGQGKNTEAFF. CDR3 nucleotides: TGCGCCAGCAGCCTAGGACAGGGAAAGAACACTGAAGCTTTCTTT.

This chain joins TRBV2 and TRBJ2-1; tentatively, D is TRBD2 (6 bases). CDR3 size: 16 residues. The V end was cut by 5 bases, the J end by 2 bases, with 16 bases between. Germline V gene lookup returns CDR1 SNHLY and CDR2 FYNNEI. CDR3 coding DNA: TGTGCCAGCAGTCCCCGCCCCCGGACTACCTACAATGAGCAGTTCTTC. Translating it yields CASSPRPRTTYNEQFF.

This clone has only one observation. The chain joins TRBV7-2 to TRBJ2-1, with 7 bases matching TRBD2. Germline lookup yields CDR1 SGHTA and CDR2 FQGNSA. V shed 2 bases and J 3 bases; nucleotides not matched to a gene: 13. The CDR3 length is 18 residues. CDR3 sequence (DNA): TGTGCCAGCAGCTTATTAGGCGGGAGACAATCGCACTACAATGAGCAGTTCTTC. Protein product: CASSLLGGRQSHYNEQFF.

The chain employs TRBV19 and TRBJ1-3; a possible D gene is TRBD1 (6 bases). V gave up 7 bases and J gave up 0 bases, with 16 bases separating them. The germline V gene has CDR1 LNHDA and CDR2 SQIVND (reference sequence). CDR3 length: 16 residues. Written as DNA, the CDR3 is TGTGCCAGTACCCTGGGGGGGCTACGCTCTGGAAACACCATATATTTT. Its translation is CASTLGGLRSGNTIYF.

The chain joins TRBV6-6 to TRBJ2-7; 8 nucleotides align to TRBD1. The CDR3 covers 14 residues. Germline CDR1 MNHNY, CDR2 SVGAGI (reference sequence). The V and J ends lost 5 bases and 9 bases, in that order; junction bases with no gene match: 12. CDR3 sequence reads: CASSDRGPPLGQYF. The CDR3 nucleotides are TGTGCCAGCAGTGACAGGGGTCCCCCTCTAGGGCAGTACTTC.

This chain uses TRBV7-2 with TRBJ2-1; 7 nucleotides align to TRBD2. The CDR3 covers 18 residues. Trimming took 0 bases from V and 4 from J; bases not matched to a gene: 12. Germline V gives CDR1 SGHTA, CDR2 FQGNSA. Here the CDR3 reads CASSLATGGRGKYNEQFF. Here the CDR3 DNA reads TGTGCCAGCAGCTTAGCTACGGGCGGGCGGGGGAAGTACAATGAGCAGTTCTTC.